These T cell receptor beta chains were read from a single sample in a study of shared clonotypes between healthy human individuals. Libraries were prepared by immunoSEQ multiplex PCR; TCRdb keeps only in-frame clonotypes and omits some of them. The data hold over a million clones, with around 78% observed a single time. The sample comprised memory CD4+ T cells from PBMCs. The receptors originated from a young man in good health. Some clones in this sample may be carry-over from other donors' samples. Both conserved end residues are part of each CDR3. The D gene is left open where the match is weak. Where a row states a size, it is once, few, many or the class of an expanded clone; other rows omit it.

cdr3_nt | cdr3_aa | j_call | clone_size | cdr3_length | v_call | d_call
TGTGCCTCCGATTCTAGACAGGGTGGAGAAGGCTACACCTTC | CASDSRQGGEGYTF | TRBJ1-2 | - | 14 | TRBV30 | TRBD1
TGTGCCAGCAGCCAAGATCTCAACTCTGGAAACACCATATATTTT | CASSQDLNSGNTIYF | TRBJ1-3 | - | 15 | TRBV4-2 | -
TGTGCCAGCAGTTTAAGCGGGAGGGAGGTGCAGTATTTT | CASSLSGREVQYF | TRBJ2-3 | many | 13 | TRBV28 | TRBD2
TGTGCCAGCAGCTTGGACAGGGATCACAATGAGCAGTTCTTC | CASSLDRDHNEQFF | TRBJ2-1 | - | 14 | TRBV5-6 | -
TGTGCCTGGAGTGGGGGCGGGATAGAAAAACTGTTTTTT | CAWSGGGIEKLFF | TRBJ1-4 | - | 13 | TRBV30 | -
TGTGCCAGCAGCTTAGGGCGGTGGGAGCAGTACTTC | CASSLGRWEQYF | TRBJ2-7 | - | 12 | TRBV7-2 | -
TGTGCCAGTAAAGGGCGCCCCACAGAGACGCACCGTTTT | CASKGRPTETHRF | TRBJ2-3 | once | 13 | TRBV19 | -
TGTGCCAGCAGCCAATTCGGGACGGGAGGAGCTTTCTTT | CASSQFGTGGAFF | TRBJ1-1 | few | 13 | TRBV16 | -
TGTGCCAGCGCCCGGAGAGGGGGTGAAGCTTTCTTT | CASARRGGEAFF | TRBJ1-1 | - | 12 | TRBV2 | -
TGCGCCAGCAGCTTGGGGATGATAGCAAGGGAGCAGTTCTTC | CASSLGMIAREQFF | TRBJ2-1 | - | 14 | TRBV5-1 | -